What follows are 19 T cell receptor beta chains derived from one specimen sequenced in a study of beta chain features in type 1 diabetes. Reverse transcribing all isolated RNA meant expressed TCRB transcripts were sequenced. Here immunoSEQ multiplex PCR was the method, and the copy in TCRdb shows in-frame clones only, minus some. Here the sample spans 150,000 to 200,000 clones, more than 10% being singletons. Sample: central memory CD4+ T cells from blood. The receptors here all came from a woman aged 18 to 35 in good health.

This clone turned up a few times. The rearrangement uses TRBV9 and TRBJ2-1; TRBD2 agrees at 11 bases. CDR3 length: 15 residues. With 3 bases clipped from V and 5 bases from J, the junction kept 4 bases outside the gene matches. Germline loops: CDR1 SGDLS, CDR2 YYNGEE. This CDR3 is CASSAGTSGNNEQFF. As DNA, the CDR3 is TGTGCCAGCAGCGCCGGGACTAGCGGAAACAATGAGCAGTTCTTC.

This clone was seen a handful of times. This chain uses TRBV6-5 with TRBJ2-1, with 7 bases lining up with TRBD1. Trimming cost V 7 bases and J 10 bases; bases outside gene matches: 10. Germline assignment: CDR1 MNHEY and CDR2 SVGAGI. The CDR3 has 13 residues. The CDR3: CASNGARTGEQFF. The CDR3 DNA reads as TGTGCCAGCAACGGAGCTCGGACAGGCGAGCAGTTCTTC.

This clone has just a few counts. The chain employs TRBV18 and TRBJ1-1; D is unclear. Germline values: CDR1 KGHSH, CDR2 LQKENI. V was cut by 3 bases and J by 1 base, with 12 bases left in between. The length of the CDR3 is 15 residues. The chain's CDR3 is CASSPLIDTNTEAFF. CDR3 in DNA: TGTGCCAGCTCACCCCTGATAGATACGAACACTGAAGCTTTCTTT.

The CDR3 DNA follows: TGTGCCAGCAGTGTAGCGGGAGGGACCCTCTCTGAGCAGTTCTTC. This translates into CASSVAGGTLSEQFF. The rearrangement links TRBV6-1 to TRBJ2-1; 11 positions match TRBD2. V dropped 4 bases and J dropped 9; count of bases not matched to a gene: 8. This CDR3 region has 15 residues. CDR1 is MNHNS and CDR2 is SASEGT in the germline V gene.

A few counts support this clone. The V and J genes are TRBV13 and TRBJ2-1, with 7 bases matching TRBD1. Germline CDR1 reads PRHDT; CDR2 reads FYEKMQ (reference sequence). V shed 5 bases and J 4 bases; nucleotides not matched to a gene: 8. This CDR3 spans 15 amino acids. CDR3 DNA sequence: TGTGCCAGCAGCCTCAGACAGGGACAATACAATGAGCAGTTCTTC. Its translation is CASSLRQGQYNEQFF.

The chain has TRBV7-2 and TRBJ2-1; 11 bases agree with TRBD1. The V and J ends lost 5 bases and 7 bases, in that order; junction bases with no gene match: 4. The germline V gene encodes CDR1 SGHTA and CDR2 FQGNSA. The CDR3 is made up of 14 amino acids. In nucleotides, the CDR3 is TGTGCCAGCAGCCGAGGACAGGGGGCGAATGAGCAGTTCTTC. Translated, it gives CASSRGQGANEQFF.

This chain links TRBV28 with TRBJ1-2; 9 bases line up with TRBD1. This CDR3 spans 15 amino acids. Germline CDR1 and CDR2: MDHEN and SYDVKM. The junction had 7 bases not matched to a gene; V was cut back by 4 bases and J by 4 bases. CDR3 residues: CASSYGTGTVYGYTF. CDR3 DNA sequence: TGTGCCAGCAGTTACGGGACAGGGACTGTCTATGGCTACACCTTC.

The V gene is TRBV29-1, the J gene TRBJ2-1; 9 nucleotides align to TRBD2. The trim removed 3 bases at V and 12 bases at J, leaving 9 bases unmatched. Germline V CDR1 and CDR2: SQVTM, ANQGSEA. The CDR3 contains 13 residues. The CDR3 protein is CSVDPASGILQFF. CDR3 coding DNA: TGCAGCGTTGATCCCGCTAGCGGGATCCTGCAGTTCTTC.

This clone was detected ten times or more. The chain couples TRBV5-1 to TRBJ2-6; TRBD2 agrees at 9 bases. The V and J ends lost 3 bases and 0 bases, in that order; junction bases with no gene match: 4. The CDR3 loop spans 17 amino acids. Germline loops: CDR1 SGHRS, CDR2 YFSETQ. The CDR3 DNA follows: TGCGCCAGCAGCTCCGGGACTAGCTTCTCTGGGGCCAACGTCCTGACTTTC. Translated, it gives CASSSGTSFSGANVLTF.

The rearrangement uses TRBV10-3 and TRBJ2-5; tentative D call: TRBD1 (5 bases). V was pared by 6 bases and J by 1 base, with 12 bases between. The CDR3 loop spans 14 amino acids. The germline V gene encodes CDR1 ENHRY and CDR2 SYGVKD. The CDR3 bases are TGTGCCATCAGAAAGACAGAATCCCAAGAGACCCAGTACTTC. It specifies CAIRKTESQETQYF.

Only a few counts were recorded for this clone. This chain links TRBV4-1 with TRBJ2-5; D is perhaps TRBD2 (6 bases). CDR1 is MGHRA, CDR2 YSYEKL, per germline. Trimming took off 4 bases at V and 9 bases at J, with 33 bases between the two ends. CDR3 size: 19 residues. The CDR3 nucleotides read TGCGCCAGCAGCCCGAAACCAATCCTTGGGACCGCCACCCCGGGGGCCCAGTACTTC. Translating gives CASSPKPILGTATPGAQYF.

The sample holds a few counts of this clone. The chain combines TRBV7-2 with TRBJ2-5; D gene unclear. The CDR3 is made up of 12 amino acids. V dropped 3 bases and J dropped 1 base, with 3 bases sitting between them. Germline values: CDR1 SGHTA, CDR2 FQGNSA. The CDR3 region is CASSFFQETQYF. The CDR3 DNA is TGTGCCAGCAGCTTCTTCCAAGAGACCCAGTACTTC.

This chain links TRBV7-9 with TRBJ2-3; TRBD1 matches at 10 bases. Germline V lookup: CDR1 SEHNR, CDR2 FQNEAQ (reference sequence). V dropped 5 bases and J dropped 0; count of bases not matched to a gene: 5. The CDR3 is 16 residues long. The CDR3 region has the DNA TGTGCCAGCAGCCCACGGGACAGGGGAAGCACAGATACGCAGTATTTT. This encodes CASSPRDRGSTDTQYF.

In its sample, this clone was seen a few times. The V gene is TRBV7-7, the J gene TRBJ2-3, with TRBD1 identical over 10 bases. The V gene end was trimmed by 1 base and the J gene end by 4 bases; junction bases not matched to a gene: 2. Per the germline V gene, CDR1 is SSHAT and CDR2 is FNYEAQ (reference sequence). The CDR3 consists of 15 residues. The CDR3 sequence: CASSLGGTGADTQYF. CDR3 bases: TGTGCCAGCAGCTTAGGGGGGACAGGGGCAGATACGCAGTATTTT.

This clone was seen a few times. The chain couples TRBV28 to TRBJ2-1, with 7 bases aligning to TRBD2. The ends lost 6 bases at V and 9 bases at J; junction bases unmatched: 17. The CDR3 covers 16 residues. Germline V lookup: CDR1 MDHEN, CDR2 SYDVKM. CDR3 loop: CASSRAGGSLGGEQFF. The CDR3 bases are TGTGCCAGCAGCCGAGCTGGCGGGAGTCTTGGTGGTGAGCAGTTCTTC.

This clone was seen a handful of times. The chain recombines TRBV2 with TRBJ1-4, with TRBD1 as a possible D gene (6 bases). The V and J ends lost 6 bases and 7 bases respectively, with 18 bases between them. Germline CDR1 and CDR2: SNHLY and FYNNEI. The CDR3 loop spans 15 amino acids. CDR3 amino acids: CASRDSTGFIEKLFF. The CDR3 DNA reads TGTGCCAGCAGGGATTCTACAGGGTTTATTGAAAAACTGTTTTTT.

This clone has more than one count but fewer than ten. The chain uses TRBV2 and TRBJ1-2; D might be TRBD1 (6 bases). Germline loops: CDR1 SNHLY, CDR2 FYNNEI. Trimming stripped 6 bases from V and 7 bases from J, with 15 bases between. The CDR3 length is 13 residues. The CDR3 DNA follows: TGTGCCAGCAGCCTACAGGGAGGGCCTGGCTACACCTTC. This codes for CASSLQGGPGYTF.

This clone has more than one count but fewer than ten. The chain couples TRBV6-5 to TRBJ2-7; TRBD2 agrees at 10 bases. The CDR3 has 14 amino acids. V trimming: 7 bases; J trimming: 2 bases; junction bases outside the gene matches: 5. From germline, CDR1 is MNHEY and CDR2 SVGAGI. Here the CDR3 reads CASIWTSGPYEQYF. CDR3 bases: TGTGCCAGCATCTGGACTAGCGGACCCTACGAGCAGTACTTC.

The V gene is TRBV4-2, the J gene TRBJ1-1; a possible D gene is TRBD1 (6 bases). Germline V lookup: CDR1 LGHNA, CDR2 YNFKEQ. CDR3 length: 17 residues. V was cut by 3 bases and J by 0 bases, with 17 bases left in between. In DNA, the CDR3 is TGTGCCAGCAGCCAGGGACTAGGACAGACTTTGAACACTGAAGCTTTCTTT. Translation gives CASSQGLGQTLNTEAFF.